These 23 T cell receptor beta chains were sequenced from one sample in a study of blood T cell repertoires in COVID-19. Here immunoSEQ multiplex PCR was the method, and the copy in TCRdb shows in-frame clones only, minus some. Of about 140,000 clones listed, roughly four fifths were seen once; the top ten hold about 4.3%. The sequencing sample was made of peripheral blood. Source of these receptors: a woman of 80 years or more with acute or convalescent COVID-19.

The CDR3 DNA follows: TGTGCCAGCAGCATCTCTCGGACAGGGATAAGCAATCAGCCCCAGCATTTT. Its translation is CASSISRTGISNQPQHF. The V and J genes are TRBV2 and TRBJ1-5; TRBD1 matches at 8 bases. V was clipped by 6 bases and J by 1 base; unmatched bases: 11. Germline V gene data show CDR1 as SNHLY and CDR2 as FYNNEI. The CDR3 is 17 residues long.

The chain is built from TRBV18 and TRBJ2-1; 10 nucleotides align to TRBD2. V gave up 5 bases and J gave up 5 bases; unmatched junction bases: 6. The germline CDR1 and CDR2 sequences are KGHSH and LQKENI. There are 15 residues in the CDR3. CDR3 amino acids: CASSSTSGSDNEQFF. The CDR3 DNA is TGTGCCAGCTCATCGACTAGCGGGTCAGACAATGAGCAGTTCTTC.

The chain recombines TRBV29-1 with TRBJ2-2; perhaps TRBD1 as D (5 bases). Germline lookup yields CDR1 SQVTM and CDR2 ANQGSEA. The CDR3 extends over 13 amino acids. Trimming pared 7 bases from V and 2 bases from J, leaving 11 bases between. The CDR3 DNA reads TGCAGCGCGAGTCAGGGAAACACCGGGGAGCTGTTTTTT. Its protein product is CSASQGNTGELFF.

This clone was detected only a few times. This sequence joins TRBV4-1 and TRBJ2-7, with 8 bases identical to TRBD2. Germline CDR1 reads MGHRA; CDR2 reads YSYEKL. CDR3 size: 15 residues. V lost 1 base and J lost 5; bases outside the gene matches: 7. The CDR3, as DNA: TGCGCCAGCAGCCAAGGAGCGGGGGCCCAGCACGAGCAGTACTTC. It is translated as CASSQGAGAQHEQYF.

The J gene is TRBJ2-7, the V gene TRBV7-9; 7 bases are a match to TRBD1. The CDR3 extends over 15 amino acids. The trim removed 5 bases at V and 5 bases at J, leaving 12 bases unmatched. The germline gives CDR1 SEHNR, CDR2 FQNEAQ (reference sequence). The CDR3 region is CASSPDITGAHEQYF. The CDR3 region has the DNA TGTGCCAGCAGCCCAGACATTACAGGGGCCCACGAGCAGTACTTC.

The chain combines TRBV19 with TRBJ1-3, with D uncertain. This CDR3 region has 15 residues. Trimming shortened V by 6 bases and J by 0 bases, and 12 bases separated the two germline ends. CDR1 and CDR2 from the germline V gene are LNHDA and SQIVND (reference sequence). Here the CDR3 reads CASSRVGFSGNTIYF. The CDR3 region has the DNA TGTGCCAGTAGCCGCGTTGGTTTCTCTGGAAACACCATATATTTT.

The V and J genes are TRBV15 and TRBJ2-7; D may be TRBD1 (5 bases). The CDR3 spans 14 residues. Germline assignment: CDR1 LNHNV and CDR2 YYDKDF (reference sequence). The V gene lost 5 bases and the J gene lost 4 bases, with 15 bases spanning the gap. The CDR3 sequence is CATSLNLDSYEQYF. CDR3 coding DNA: TGTGCCACCAGCTTAAACCTAGACAGTTACGAGCAGTACTTC.

The chain uses TRBV28 and TRBJ2-7; TRBD1 aligns across 9 bases. Germline V gene lookup returns CDR1 MDHEN and CDR2 SYDVKM. The CDR3 has 16 amino acids. V lost 4 bases, J lost 7 bases, and 14 bases stayed unmatched. The CDR3: CASSSLGTGGLREQYF. The CDR3 DNA sequence: TGTGCCAGCAGTTCCCTCGGAACAGGGGGCTTAAGGGAGCAGTACTTC.

This rearrangement joins TRBV4-1 to TRBJ2-1, with D perhaps matching TRBD2 (6 bases). The CDR3 loop spans 16 amino acids. Germline lookup yields CDR1 MGHRA and CDR2 YSYEKL. The V end lost 0 bases, the J end lost 7 bases, and 16 bases lay between the germline ends. The CDR3 is CASSQDTRAGWNEQFF. The CDR3 nucleotides read TGCGCCAGCAGCCAAGATACCAGGGCGGGGTGGAATGAGCAGTTCTTC.

This clone came up a few times. The V call is TRBV19, the J call TRBJ2-7; 7 bases are a match to TRBD1. The CDR3 has 13 amino acids. V trimming: 4 bases; J trimming: 3 bases; junction bases outside the gene matches: 3. Germline V gives CDR1 LNHDA, CDR2 SQIVND (reference sequence). In DNA form, the CDR3 reads TGTGCCAGTAGTACACAGGGGAACTACGAGCAGTACTTC. It is translated as CASSTQGNYEQYF.

The rearrangement uses TRBV5-6 and TRBJ1-2, with a tentative D call TRBD1 (6 bases). Germline values: CDR1 SGHDT, CDR2 YYEEEE. The CDR3 extends over 13 amino acids. V was pared by 2 bases and J by 7 bases, with 12 bases between. The CDR3: CASSLRAGVGYTF. In DNA form, the CDR3 reads TGTGCCAGCAGCTTAAGGGCAGGGGTTGGCTACACCTTC.

The J gene is TRBJ2-7, the V gene TRBV30; 7 bases align to TRBD2. The CDR3 has 13 amino acids. Germline V gene data show CDR1 as GTSNPN and CDR2 as SVGIG (reference sequence). Trimming removed 2 bases from V and 3 bases from J; junction bases left unmatched: 4. As DNA, the CDR3 is TGTGCCTGGAGTACTAGCGCGGGCTACGAGCAGTACTTC. This codes for CAWSTSAGYEQYF.

J is TRBJ2-7 and V is TRBV19; D not certain. This CDR3 is 14 amino acids long. Per germline, CDR1 LNHDA and CDR2 SQIVND (reference sequence). The germline V and J ends were trimmed by 3 bases and 3 bases, with 12 bases remaining between them. The CDR3 coding sequence is TGTGCCAGTAGTATCGTTGGCTCATACTACGAGCAGTACTTC. Protein sequence: CASSIVGSYYEQYF.

This chain links TRBV18 with TRBJ2-1; 12 bases map to TRBD1. The germline gives CDR1 KGHSH, CDR2 LQKENI. The V segment lost 2 bases and the J segment 9 bases; nucleotides outside the gene matches: 11. The CDR3 extends over 17 amino acids. The CDR3 DNA sequence: TGTGCCAGCTCACCAGGGACCCCGGGACAGGGGGCAGGTGAGCAGTTCTTC. It encodes CASSPGTPGQGAGEQFF. The full variable domain, with the rest looked up from reference TRBV18 and TRBJ2-1, is NAGVMQNPRHLVRRRGQEARLRCSPMKGHSHVYWYRQLPEEGLKFMVYLQKENIIDESGMPKERFSAEFPKEGPSILRIQQVVRGDSAAYFCASSPGTPGQGAGEQFFGPGTRLTVL.

The chain recombines TRBV19 with TRBJ2-7; 11 nucleotides agree with TRBD2. The CDR3 has 18 amino acids. Per germline, CDR1 LNHDA and CDR2 SQIVND (reference sequence). V gave up 6 bases and J gave up 4 bases; unmatched junction bases: 17. The CDR3 region has the DNA TGTGCCAGTAGCACGGGACTAGCGGCCGGGGGGATTAAATACGAGCAGTACTTC. It encodes CASSTGLAAGGIKYEQYF.

The V call is TRBV2, the J call TRBJ2-3; D is possibly TRBD2 (6 bases). This CDR3 spans 13 amino acids. The germline gives CDR1 SNHLY, CDR2 FYNNEI. V was clipped by 10 bases and J by 2 bases, with 13 bases between them. The DNA for the CDR3 is TGTGCCACTACGGGGGTACACACAGATACGCAGTATTTT. This translates into CATTGVHTDTQYF.

This sequence joins TRBV3-1 (or the pseudogene TRBV3-2) and TRBJ2-7; tentatively, D is TRBD1 (5 bases). Germline V lookup: CDR1 LGHDT, CDR2 YNNKEL (reference sequence). V lost 8 bases and J lost 7, with 12 bases in between. The CDR3 runs to 11 residues. CDR3 in DNA: TGTGCCAGCGTACAGGCCGGGGAGCAGTACTTC. Translating it yields CASVQAGEQYF.

V is TRBV5-1 and J is TRBJ2-7; D is undetermined. The CDR3 has 13 amino acids. In germline, CDR1 is SGHRS, CDR2 YFSETQ. Trimming took off 2 bases at V and 3 bases at J, with 9 bases between the two ends. The CDR3 DNA reads TGCGCCAGCAGCTTACGAGGTGACTACGAGCAGTACTTC. Translation: CASSLRGDYEQYF.

This clone was detected only once. CDR3 nucleotides: TGTGCCAGCAGCGTAGGAGGCTTACCGGGCACCGGGGAGCTGTTTTTT. Its protein product is CASSVGGLPGTGELFF. V and J are TRBV9 and TRBJ2-2; no clear D gene. Germline assignment: CDR1 SGDLS and CDR2 YYNGEE. CDR3 length equals 16 residues. The V end was cut by 0 bases, the J end by 4 bases, with 13 bases between.

The chain carries TRBV2 and TRBJ2-6; 7 nucleotides match TRBD1. Germline V gene lookup returns CDR1 SNHLY and CDR2 FYNNEI. The CDR3 contains 15 residues. V dropped 8 bases and J dropped 4; count of bases not matched to a gene: 8. The chain's CDR3 is CASDEQGSGANVLTF. CDR3 nucleotides: TGTGCCAGCGATGAACAGGGGTCCGGGGCCAACGTCCTGACTTTC.

The chain is built from TRBV19 and TRBJ1-4; D possibly corresponds to TRBD1 (5 bases). Germline CDR1 reads LNHDA; CDR2 reads SQIVND (reference sequence). This CDR3 has 13 amino acids. Trimming pared 6 bases from V and 5 bases from J, leaving 10 bases between. Here the CDR3 reads CASSRNRNEKLFF. CDR3 DNA sequence: TGTGCCAGTAGCCGGAACAGGAATGAAAAACTGTTTTTT.

The V call is TRBV29-1, the J call TRBJ1-2; D may be TRBD1 (5 bases). V lost 2 bases to trimming and J lost 4 bases, with 14 bases between them. The CDR3 contains 14 residues. Looked up from germline, CDR1 is SQVTM and CDR2 is ANQGSEA. CDR3 amino acids: CSVENEGASYGYTF. In DNA, the CDR3 is TGCAGCGTTGAAAACGAAGGGGCATCCTATGGCTACACCTTC.

This rearrangement joins TRBV3-1 (or the pseudogene TRBV3-2) to TRBJ2-7, with 8 bases that match TRBD2. Germline CDR1 reads LGHDT; CDR2 reads YNNKEL (reference sequence). V dropped 1 base and J dropped 5; count of bases not matched to a gene: 4. The CDR3 is 14 amino acids. In DNA, the CDR3 is TGTGCCAGCAGCCAAGGAGCGGGGGAGAACGAGCAGTACTTC. It codes for CASSQGAGENEQYF.